This is a list of T cell receptor beta chains from one sample in a study of T-cell reconstitution after alpha-beta-depleted transplantation in children. A single record per CDR3 protein comes from TCRdb applying MiXCR to the PCR reads. The sample consists of 450,000 to 600,000 distinct CDR3 sequences, roughly 18% of them appearing once. The input for sequencing was PBMCs from the stem cell graft donor, taken from the stem cell graft. These receptors all come from a human donor who donated a stem cell graft to a child with acute lymphoblastic leukemia. Each CDR3 is given with its conserved first and last residue. D genes are given only for firm matches. Only part of the rows carry a size: once, few, many, or a class if the clone is expanded.

len	abundance	v_gene	d_gene	j_gene	CDR3nt	CDR3aa
15	NA	TRBV6-5	NA	TRBJ1-4	TGTGCCAGCAGTTACTTAGGGACCGGATTTGAAAAACTGTTTTTT	CASSYLGTGFEKLFF
15	NA	TRBV7-9	TRBD2	TRBJ2-7	TGTGCCAGCAGCAGGACTAGCGGGAGGAGACACGAGCAGTACTTC	CASSRTSGRRHEQYF
13	few	TRBV7-6	NA	TRBJ1-2	TGTGCCAGCAGCTTATCTTCCTTAGATGGCTACACCTTC	CASSLSSLDGYTF
15	few	TRBV7-2	NA	TRBJ1-1	TGTGCCAGCAGCTCCTGGACAGCCGCGACCACTGAAGCTTTCTTT	CASSSWTAATTEAFF
15	NA	TRBV7-8	NA	TRBJ1-5	TGTGCCAGCAGCTCCACATTAAGCCTAAATCAGCCCCAGCATTTT	CASSSTLSLNQPQHF
14	NA	TRBV5-6	TRBD2	TRBJ2-2	TGTGCCAGCAGGCTAGCGGGAGTAGCCGGGGAGCTGTTTTTT	CASRLAGVAGELFF
14	NA	TRBV12-3/TRBV12-4	NA	TRBJ2-2	TGTGCCATGGGCAGGGCAGAAGTAACCGGGGAGCTGTTTTTT	CAMGRAEVTGELFF
14	NA	TRBV4-1	NA	TRBJ2-7	TGCGCCAGCAGCCTGGGGACCGAAACCTACGAGCAGTACTTC	CASSLGTETYEQYF
17	few	TRBV13	TRBD2	TRBJ2-7	TGTGCCAGCAGCCTCCGGGTTAGCGGGGACCTCGCCTACGAGCAGTACTTC	CASSLRVSGDLAYEQYF
17	NA	TRBV18	TRBD1	TRBJ2-7	TGTGCCAGCTCCCGGTCCGGGACAGGGACCGGATTAGACGAGCAGTACTTC	CASSRSGTGTGLDEQYF
14	NA	TRBV12-3/TRBV12-4	TRBD1	TRBJ2-1	TGTGCCAGCAGCCCCAGACAGGGGGACAATGAGCAGTTCTTC	CASSPRQGDNEQFF
12	few	TRBV29-1	NA	TRBJ2-7	TGCAGCGTTCGAGGAGGAGGGGGCGAGCAGTACTTC	CSVRGGGGEQYF
17	NA	TRBV7-9	NA	TRBJ2-3	TGTGCCAGCAGCTTAGGAGAGGCCCACGGGTCGACAGATACGCAGTATTTT	CASSLGEAHGSTDTQYF
14	NA	TRBV27	NA	TRBJ2-1	TGTGCCAGCAGTCGGAGGGGGGCCTACAATGAGCAGTTCTTC	CASSRRGAYNEQFF
15	NA	TRBV5-6	NA	TRBJ2-1	TGTGCCAGCAGCTTGATCCTAGGGGGATACAATGAGCAGTTCTTC	CASSLILGGYNEQFF
17	few	TRBV5-1	TRBD2	TRBJ2-2	TGCGCCAGCGGCACTAGCGGGAGCGTGTGGGGCACCGGGGAGCTGTTTTTT	CASGTSGSVWGTGELFF
15	few	TRBV5-1	NA	TRBJ2-3	TGCGCCAGCAGTCTGGAAAGCGGGAGCACAGATACGCAGTATTTT	CASSLESGSTDTQYF
14	few	TRBV25-1	NA	TRBJ2-5	TGTGCCAGCAGCCTCACCTCGTACCAAGAGACCCAGTACTTC	CASSLTSYQETQYF
13	NA	TRBV5-1	NA	TRBJ1-2	TGCGCCAGCCATGTTTCAGGGCCCTATGGCTACACCTTC	CASHVSGPYGYTF
15	few	TRBV20-1	TRBD1	TRBJ2-1	TGCAGTGCTGCCGGGACAGGGGGCTCCTACAATGAGCAGTTCTTC	CSAAGTGGSYNEQFF
16	NA	TRBV12-3/TRBV12-4	TRBD2	TRBJ2-2	TGTGCCAGCAGTCCTCAGCGGGAGTGGGACACCGGGGAGCTGTTTTTT	CASSPQREWDTGELFF
19	few	TRBV11-2	NA	TRBJ1-1	TGTGCCAGCAGCTTAAGGGGTCAGGACTCTCGCGGGGCGAACACTGAAGCTTTCTTT	CASSLRGQDSRGANTEAFF
15	NA	TRBV5-1	NA	TRBJ2-2	TGCGCCAGCAGCTTGGAAGGCGGAGGCCACGGGGAGCTGTTTTTT	CASSLEGGGHGELFF
16	few	TRBV5-1	TRBD1	TRBJ2-7	TGCGCCAGCAGCCCGTGGACAGGGTCGGCCTACTACGAGCAGTACTTC	CASSPWTGSAYYEQYF
18	NA	TRBV28	NA	TRBJ1-4	TGTGCCAGCAGCCCCCTAGGGCAGGCCTTTACAACTAATGAAAAACTGTTTTTT	CASSPLGQAFTTNEKLFF
17	NA	TRBV5-1	NA	TRBJ2-1	TGCGCCAGCAGCTTGGTAGGTCCCAGCACGAACTACAATGAGCAGTTCTTC	CASSLVGPSTNYNEQFF
16	NA	TRBV15	NA	TRBJ2-1	TGTGCCACCAGCAGACGGACGGGCAGCTCCTACAATGAGCAGTTCTTC	CATSRRTGSSYNEQFF
15	few	TRBV27	NA	TRBJ1-2	TGTGCCAGCAGTTTATCAGGCGGGGGCAACTATGGCTACACCTTC	CASSLSGGGNYGYTF
16	few	TRBV6-5	NA	TRBJ2-3	TGTGCCAGCAGTTACGAGGGGGGAGGGGATGCGGATACGCAGTATTTT	CASSYEGGGDADTQYF
14	few	TRBV20-1	NA	TRBJ1-1	TGCAGTGCTAGAGTAGGTTCTATGAACACTGAAGCTTTCTTT	CSARVGSMNTEAFF
16	NA	TRBV12-3/TRBV12-4	NA	TRBJ2-1	TGTGCCAGCAGTGTCCCGCGAACGTTTTCCCCCCCTGAGCAGTTCTTC	CASSVPRTFSPPEQFF
17	few	TRBV24-1	TRBD2	TRBJ2-5	TGTGCCACCAGTGAGACCCGACTAGCGGGAGTGGGAGAGACCCAGTACTTC	CATSETRLAGVGETQYF
12	few	TRBV5-1	NA	TRBJ1-2	TGCGCCAGCAGCGAGCCGGGTCCCAGCTACACCTTC	CASSEPGPSYTF
14	few	TRBV7-2	NA	TRBJ2-7	TGTGCCAGCTGTCTCGGGGTGAGCTCCTACGAGCAGTACTTC	CASCLGVSSYEQYF
14	NA	TRBV7-9	NA	TRBJ2-1	TGTGCCAGCAGCTTGCTTAGGGCGGACAATGAGCAGTTCTTC	CASSLLRADNEQFF
11	many	TRBV6-5	TRBD1	TRBJ1-2	TGTGCCAGCAGTTCAGGGGGAGGCTACACCTTC	CASSSGGGYTF
18	once	TRBV19	TRBD1	TRBJ2-2	TGTGCCAGTAGTATAGCTCAGGGGGCCTTTACGAACACCGGGGAGCTGTTTTTT	CASSIAQGAFTNTGELFF
18	few	TRBV6-2/TRBV6-3	TRBD2	TRBJ2-7	TGTGCCAGCAGTAACACTTGGACTAGCGGGAGTAAAGTCTACGAGCAGTACTTC	CASSNTWTSGSKVYEQYF
14	few	TRBV9	TRBD1	TRBJ1-1	TGTGCCAGCAGCGTGGGACAGCTTCTTCCTGAAGCTTTCTTT	CASSVGQLLPEAFF
14	NA	TRBV7-8	NA	TRBJ1-1	TGTGCCAGCAGCTTAGCAGGGAAAGAGGGCGAAGCTTTCTTT	CASSLAGKEGEAFF
13	few	TRBV20-1	NA	TRBJ2-7	TGCAGTGCTTCCGGGACACTCTACTACGAGCAGTACTTC	CSASGTLYYEQYF
12	NA	TRBV29-1	NA	TRBJ2-3	TGCAGCGTTGAAGAGAGCGGAGATACGCAGTATTTT	CSVEESGDTQYF
13	NA	TRBV4-2	NA	TRBJ2-1	TGTGCCAGCAGCCAAGAGAACCAACCGCGAGAGTTCTTC	CASSQENQPREFF
14	few	TRBV2	NA	TRBJ1-1	TGTGCCAGCAGAGAAGGAGTAAGAAACACTGAAGCTTTCTTT	CASREGVRNTEAFF
16	once	TRBV5-6	NA	TRBJ2-5	TGTGCCAGCAGCTTGACAGGGCCCTTATTCCAAGAGACCCAGTACTTC	CASSLTGPLFQETQYF
13	few	TRBV3-1	NA	TRBJ2-5	TGTGCCAGCAGCTACTCGTTCCAAGAGACCCAGTACTTC	CASSYSFQETQYF
15	NA	TRBV28	TRBD2	TRBJ2-7	TGTGCCAGCAGCCCGACTAGCAGCTGGGTCTACGAGCAGTACTTC	CASSPTSSWVYEQYF
15	NA	TRBV12-3/TRBV12-4	NA	TRBJ2-7	TGTGCCAGCAGTTATCAGGGGCTGGGGGACTACGAGCAGTACTTC	CASSYQGLGDYEQYF
13	NA	TRBV9	NA	TRBJ1-4	TGTGCCAGCAGCGTAGACTTCAATGAAAAACTGTTTTTT	CASSVDFNEKLFF
13	NA	TRBV12-3/TRBV12-4	TRBD2	TRBJ2-7	TGTGCCAGCAGTTTTGGGGAGGGTACGGGGCAGTACTTC	CASSFGEGTGQYF
15	NA	TRBV20-1	NA	TRBJ2-1	TGCAGTGCAATAATAGCGCCCCTCTCCTACAATGAGCAGTTCTTC	CSAIIAPLSYNEQFF
15	NA	TRBV19	NA	TRBJ1-1	TGTGCCAGTACCAGAGGCAGGGAAGCGAACACTGAAGCTTTCTTT	CASTRGREANTEAFF
12	NA	TRBV11-2	NA	TRBJ1-6	TGTGCCAGCAGCTTGGAGGCGGCGGGCCTCCACTTT	CASSLEAAGLHF